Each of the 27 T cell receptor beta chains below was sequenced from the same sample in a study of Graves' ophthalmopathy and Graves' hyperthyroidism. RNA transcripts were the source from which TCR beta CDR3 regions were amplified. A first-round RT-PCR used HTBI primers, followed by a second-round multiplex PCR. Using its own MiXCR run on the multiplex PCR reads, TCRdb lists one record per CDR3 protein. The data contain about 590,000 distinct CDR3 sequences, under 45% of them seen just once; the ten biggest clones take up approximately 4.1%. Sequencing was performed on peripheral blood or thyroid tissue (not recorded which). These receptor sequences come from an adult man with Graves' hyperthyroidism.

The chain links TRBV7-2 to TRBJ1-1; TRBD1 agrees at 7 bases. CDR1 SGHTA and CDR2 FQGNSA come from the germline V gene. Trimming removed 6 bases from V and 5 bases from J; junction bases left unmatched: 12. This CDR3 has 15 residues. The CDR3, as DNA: TGTGCCAGCAGGGGGGACAGCGCGGTTTCAACTGAAGCTTTCTTT. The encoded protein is CASRGDSAVSTEAFF.

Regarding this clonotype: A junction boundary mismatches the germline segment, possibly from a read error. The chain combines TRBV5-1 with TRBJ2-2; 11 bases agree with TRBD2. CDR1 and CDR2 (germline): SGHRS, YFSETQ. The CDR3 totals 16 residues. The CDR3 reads CASSLGLAGNTGGLFF. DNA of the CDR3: TGCGCCAGCAGCTTGGGACTAGCGGGAAACACCGGGGGGCTGTTTTTT. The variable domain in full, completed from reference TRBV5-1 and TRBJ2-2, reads KAGVTQTPRYLIKTRGQQVTLSCSPISGHRSVSWYQQTPGQGLQFLFEYFSETQRNKGNFPGRFSGRQFSNSRSEMNVSTLELGDSALYLCASSLGLAGNTGGLFFGEGSRLTVL.

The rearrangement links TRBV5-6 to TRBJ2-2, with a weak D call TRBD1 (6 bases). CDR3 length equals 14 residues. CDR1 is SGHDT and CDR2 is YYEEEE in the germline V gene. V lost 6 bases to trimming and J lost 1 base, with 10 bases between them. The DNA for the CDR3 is TGTGCCAGCATGGGGGCATTGAACACCGGGGAGCTGTTTTTT. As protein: CASMGALNTGELFF.

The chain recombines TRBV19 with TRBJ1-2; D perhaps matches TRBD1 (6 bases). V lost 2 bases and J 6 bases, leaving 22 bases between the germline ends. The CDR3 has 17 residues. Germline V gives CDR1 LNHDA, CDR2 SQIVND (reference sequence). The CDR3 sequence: CASSILGGEGDYNGYTF. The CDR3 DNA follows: TGTGCCAGTAGTATACTCGGGGGCGAGGGGGACTATAATGGCTACACCTTC.

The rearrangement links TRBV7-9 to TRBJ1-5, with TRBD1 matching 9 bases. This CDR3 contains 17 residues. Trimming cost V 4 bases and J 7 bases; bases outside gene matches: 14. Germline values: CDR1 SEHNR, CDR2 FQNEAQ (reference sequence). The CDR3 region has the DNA TGTGCCAGCAGCTACGCCGGGACAGGGAAGGTTAGGCAGCCCCAGCATTTT. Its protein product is CASSYAGTGKVRQPQHF.

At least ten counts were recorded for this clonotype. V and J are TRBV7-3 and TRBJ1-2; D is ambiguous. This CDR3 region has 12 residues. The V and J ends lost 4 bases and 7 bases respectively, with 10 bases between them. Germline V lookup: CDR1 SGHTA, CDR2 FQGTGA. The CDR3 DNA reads TGTGCCAGCAGCTCAAATAATGGTGGCTACACCTTC. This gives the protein CASSSNNGGYTF. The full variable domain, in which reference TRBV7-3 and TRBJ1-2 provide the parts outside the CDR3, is GAGVSQTPSNKVTEKGKYVELRCDPISGHTALYWYRQSLGQGPEFLIYFQGTGAADDSGLPNDRFFAVRPEGSVSTLKIQRTERGDSAVYLCASSSNNGGYTFGSGTRLTVV.

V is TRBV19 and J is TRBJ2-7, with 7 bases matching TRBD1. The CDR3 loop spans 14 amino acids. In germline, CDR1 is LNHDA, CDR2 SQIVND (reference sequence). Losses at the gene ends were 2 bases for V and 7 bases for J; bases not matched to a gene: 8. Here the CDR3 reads CASSIPTGAAEQYF. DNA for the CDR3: TGTGCCAGTAGTATACCAACAGGGGCAGCGGAGCAGTACTTC.

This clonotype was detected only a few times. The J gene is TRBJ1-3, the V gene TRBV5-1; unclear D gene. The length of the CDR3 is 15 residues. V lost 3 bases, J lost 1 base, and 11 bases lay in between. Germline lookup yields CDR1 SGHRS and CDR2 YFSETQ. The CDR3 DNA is TGCGCCAGCAGCTCGAGACCGGGATCTGGAAACACCATATATTTT. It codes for CASSSRPGSGNTIYF.

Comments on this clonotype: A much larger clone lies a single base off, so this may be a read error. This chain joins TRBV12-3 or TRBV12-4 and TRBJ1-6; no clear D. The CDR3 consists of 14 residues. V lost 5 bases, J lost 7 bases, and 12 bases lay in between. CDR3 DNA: TGTGCCAGCAGTGAAGGTCTCCCAAATTCACCCCTCCACTTT. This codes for CASSEGLPNSPLHF.

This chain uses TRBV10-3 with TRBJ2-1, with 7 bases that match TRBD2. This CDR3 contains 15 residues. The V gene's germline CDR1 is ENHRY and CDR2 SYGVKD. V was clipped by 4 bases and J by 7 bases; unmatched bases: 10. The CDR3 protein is CAISVGGTPLNEQFF. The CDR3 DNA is TGTGCCATCAGTGTGGGGGGGACCCCTTTGAATGAGCAGTTCTTC.

The CDR3 loop is CSARLAGLSYEQYF. The CDR3 coding sequence is TGCAGTGCTAGACTAGCGGGGTTGTCATATGAGCAGTACTTC. V and J are TRBV20-1 and TRBJ2-7; TRBD2 matches at 9 bases. Germline CDR1 DFQATT, CDR2 SNEGSKA (reference sequence). The ends lost 2 bases at V and 7 bases at J; junction bases unmatched: 9. This CDR3 is built from 14 residues.

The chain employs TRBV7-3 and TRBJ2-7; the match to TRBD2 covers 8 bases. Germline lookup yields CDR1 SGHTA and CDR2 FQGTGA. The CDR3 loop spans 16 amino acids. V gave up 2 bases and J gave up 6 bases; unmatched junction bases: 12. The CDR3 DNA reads TGTGCCAGCAGCTTATTTACCGGGACTAGAGGGGGCGAGCAGTACTTC. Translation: CASSLFTGTRGGEQYF.

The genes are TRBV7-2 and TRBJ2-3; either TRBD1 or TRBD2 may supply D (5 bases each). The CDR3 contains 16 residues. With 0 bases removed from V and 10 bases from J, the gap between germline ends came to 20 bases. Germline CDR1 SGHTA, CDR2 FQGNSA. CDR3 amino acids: CASSLAKNGATLAQYF. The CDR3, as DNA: TGTGCCAGCAGCTTAGCTAAAAACGGGGCCACCTTGGCGCAGTATTTT.

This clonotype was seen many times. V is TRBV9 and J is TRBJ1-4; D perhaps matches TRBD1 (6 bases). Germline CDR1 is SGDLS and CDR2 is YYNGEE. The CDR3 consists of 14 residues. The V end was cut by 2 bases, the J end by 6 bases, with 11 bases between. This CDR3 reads CASSVGARDEKLFF. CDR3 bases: TGTGCCAGCAGCGTGGGGGCGCGAGATGAAAAACTGTTTTTT.

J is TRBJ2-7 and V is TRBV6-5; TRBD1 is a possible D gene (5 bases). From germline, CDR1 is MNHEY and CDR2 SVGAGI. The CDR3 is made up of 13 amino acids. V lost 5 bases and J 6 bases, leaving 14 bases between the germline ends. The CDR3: CASSAAQGGEQYF. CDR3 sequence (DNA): TGTGCCAGCAGTGCTGCGCAGGGCGGCGAGCAGTACTTC.

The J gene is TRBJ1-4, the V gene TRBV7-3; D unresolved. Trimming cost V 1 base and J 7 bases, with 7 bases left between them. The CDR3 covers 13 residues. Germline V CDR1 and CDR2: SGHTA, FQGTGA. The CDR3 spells CASSLMGCEKLFF. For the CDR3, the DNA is TGTGCCAGCAGCTTAATGGGGTGTGAAAAACTGTTTTTT.

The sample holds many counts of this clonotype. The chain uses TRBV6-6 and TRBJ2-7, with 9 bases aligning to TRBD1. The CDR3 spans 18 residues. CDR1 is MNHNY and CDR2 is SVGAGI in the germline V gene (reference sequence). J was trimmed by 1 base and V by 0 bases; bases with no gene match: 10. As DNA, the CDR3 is TGTGCCAGCAGTTACTCGAAACCGTTGGGACAGGGATCCTACGAGCAGTACTTC. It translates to CASSYSKPLGQGSYEQYF.

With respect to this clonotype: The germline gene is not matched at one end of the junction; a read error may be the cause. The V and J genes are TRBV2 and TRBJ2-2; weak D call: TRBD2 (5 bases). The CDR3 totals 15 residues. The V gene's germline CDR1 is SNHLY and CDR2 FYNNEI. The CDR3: CASSEYRLHTGELVF. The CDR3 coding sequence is TGTGCCAGCAGTGAATACAGACTACACACCGGGGAGCTGGTTTTT.

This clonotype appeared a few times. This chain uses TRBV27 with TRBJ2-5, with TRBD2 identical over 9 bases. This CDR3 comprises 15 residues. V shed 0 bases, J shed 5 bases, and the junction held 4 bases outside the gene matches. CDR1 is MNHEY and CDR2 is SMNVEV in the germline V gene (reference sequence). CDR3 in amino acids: CASSLSISGGETQYF. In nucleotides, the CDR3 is TGTGCCAGCAGTTTATCGATAAGCGGGGGGGAGACCCAGTACTTC.

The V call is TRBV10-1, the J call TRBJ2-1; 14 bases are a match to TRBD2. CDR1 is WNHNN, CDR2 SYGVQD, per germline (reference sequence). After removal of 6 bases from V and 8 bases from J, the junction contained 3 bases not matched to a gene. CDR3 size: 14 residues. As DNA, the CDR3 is TGCGCCAGCAGGGGGACTAGCGGGAGACATGAGCAGTTCTTC. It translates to CASRGTSGRHEQFF.

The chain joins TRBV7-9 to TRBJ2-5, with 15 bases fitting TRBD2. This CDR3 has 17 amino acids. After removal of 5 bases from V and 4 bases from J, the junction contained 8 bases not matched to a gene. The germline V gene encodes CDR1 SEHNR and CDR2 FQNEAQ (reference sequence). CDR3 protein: CASSHGGLAGGRETQYF. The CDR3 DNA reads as TGTGCCAGCAGCCATGGGGGACTAGCGGGAGGAAGAGAGACCCAGTACTTC. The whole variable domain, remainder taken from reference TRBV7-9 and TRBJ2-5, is DTGVSQNPRHKITKRGQNVTFRCDPISEHNRLYWYRQTLGQGPEFLTYFQNEAQLEKSRLLSDRFSAERPKGSFSTLEIQRTEQGDSAMYLCASSHGGLAGGRETQYFGPGTRLLVL.

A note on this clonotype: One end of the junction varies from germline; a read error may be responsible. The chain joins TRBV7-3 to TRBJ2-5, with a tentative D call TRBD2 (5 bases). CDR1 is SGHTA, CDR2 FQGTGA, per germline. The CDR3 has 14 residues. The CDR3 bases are TGCGCCAGCAGCTCCGGGAATCCGGGAGAGACCCAGTACTTC. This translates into CASSSGNPGETQYF.

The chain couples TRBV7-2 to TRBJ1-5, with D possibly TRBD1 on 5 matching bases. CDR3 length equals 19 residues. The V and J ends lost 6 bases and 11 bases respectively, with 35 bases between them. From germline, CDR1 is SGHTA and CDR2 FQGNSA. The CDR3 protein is CASRSQSGLAGGYWETQHF. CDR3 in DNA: TGTGCCAGCAGGTCTCAATCGGGACTAGCGGGAGGGTATTGGGAGACCCAGCATTTT.

The DNA for the CDR3 is TGTGCCAGTGGAAGGACAGGGGCCCCCCCTGAAGCTTTCTTT. Translation gives CASGRTGAPPEAFF. The chain uses TRBV2 and TRBJ1-1; TRBD1 aligns across 9 bases. This CDR3 spans 14 amino acids. Losses at the gene ends were 9 bases for V and 6 bases for J; bases not matched to a gene: 11. Germline V lookup: CDR1 SNHLY, CDR2 FYNNEI.

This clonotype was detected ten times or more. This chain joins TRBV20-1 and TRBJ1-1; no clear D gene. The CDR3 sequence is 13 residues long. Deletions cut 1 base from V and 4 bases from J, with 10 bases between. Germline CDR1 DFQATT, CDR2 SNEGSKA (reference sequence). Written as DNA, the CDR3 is TGCAGTGCTAGAGCCCACCGGGGCACTGAAGCTTTCTTT. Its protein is CSARAHRGTEAFF.

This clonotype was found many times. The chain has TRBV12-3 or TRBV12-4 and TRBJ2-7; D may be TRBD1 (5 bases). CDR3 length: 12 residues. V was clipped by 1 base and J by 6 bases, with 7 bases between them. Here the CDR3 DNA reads TGTGCCAGCAGTTTAGGCAGGGCCGAGCAGTACTTC. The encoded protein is CASSLGRAEQYF.

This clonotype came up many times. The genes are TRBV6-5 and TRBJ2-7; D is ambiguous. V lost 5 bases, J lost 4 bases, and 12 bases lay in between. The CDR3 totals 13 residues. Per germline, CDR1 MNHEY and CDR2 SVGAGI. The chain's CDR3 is CASSETLGYEQYF. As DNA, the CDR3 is TGTGCCAGCAGTGAAACTCTAGGGTACGAGCAGTACTTC.